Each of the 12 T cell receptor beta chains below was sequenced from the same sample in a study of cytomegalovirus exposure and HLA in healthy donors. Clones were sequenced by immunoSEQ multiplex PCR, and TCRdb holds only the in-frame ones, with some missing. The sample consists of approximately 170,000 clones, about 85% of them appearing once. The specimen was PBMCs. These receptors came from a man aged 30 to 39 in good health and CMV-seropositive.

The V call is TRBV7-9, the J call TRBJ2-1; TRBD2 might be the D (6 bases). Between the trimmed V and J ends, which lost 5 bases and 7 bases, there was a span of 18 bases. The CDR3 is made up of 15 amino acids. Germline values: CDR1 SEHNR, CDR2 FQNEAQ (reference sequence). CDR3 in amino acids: CASSLEGSRSNEQFF. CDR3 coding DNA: TGTGCCAGCAGCCTGGAGGGCTCACGGTCGAATGAGCAGTTCTTC.

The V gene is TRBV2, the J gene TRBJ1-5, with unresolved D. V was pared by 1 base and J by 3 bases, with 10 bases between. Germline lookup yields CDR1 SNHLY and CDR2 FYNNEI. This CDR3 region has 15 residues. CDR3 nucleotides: TGTGCCAGCAGTGAAGTCGACTCAGACAATCAGCCCCAGCATTTT. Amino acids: CASSEVDSDNQPQHF.

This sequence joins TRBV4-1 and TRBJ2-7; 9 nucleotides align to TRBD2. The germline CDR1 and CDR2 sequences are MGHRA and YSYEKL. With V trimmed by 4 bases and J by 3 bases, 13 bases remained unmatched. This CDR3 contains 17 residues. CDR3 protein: CASSRRGAGGPGYEQYF. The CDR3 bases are TGCGCCAGCAGCCGCCGCGGGGCGGGGGGGCCGGGCTACGAGCAGTACTTC.

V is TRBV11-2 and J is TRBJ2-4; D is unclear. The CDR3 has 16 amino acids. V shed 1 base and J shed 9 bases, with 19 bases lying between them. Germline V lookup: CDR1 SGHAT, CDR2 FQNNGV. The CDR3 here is CASSLGPRELDRIQYF. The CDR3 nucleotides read TGTGCCAGCAGCTTAGGGCCGAGAGAGCTAGACCGCATTCAGTACTTC.

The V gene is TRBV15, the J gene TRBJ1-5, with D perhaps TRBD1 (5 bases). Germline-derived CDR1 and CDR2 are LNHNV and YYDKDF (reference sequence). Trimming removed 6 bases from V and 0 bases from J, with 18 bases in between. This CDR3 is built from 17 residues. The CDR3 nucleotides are TGTGCCACCAGTCAACCGCGGGACGGCTATAGCAATCAGCCCCAGCATTTT. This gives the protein CATSQPRDGYSNQPQHF. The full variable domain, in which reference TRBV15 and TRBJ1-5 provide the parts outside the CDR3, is DAMVIQNPRYQVTQFGKPVTLSCSQTLNHNVMYWYQQKSSQAPKLLFHYYDKDFNNEADTPDNFQSRRPNTSFCFLDIRSPGLGDTAMYLCATSQPRDGYSNQPQHFGDGTRLSIL.

The CDR3 loop reads CASSQGSMASGVPYEQYF. Written as DNA, the CDR3 is TGCGCCAGCAGCCAAGGGTCAATGGCTAGCGGGGTCCCCTACGAGCAGTACTTC. This chain joins TRBV4-3 and TRBJ2-7, with TRBD2 matching over 9 bases. The germline CDR1 and CDR2 sequences are LGHNA and YSLEER. The CDR3 runs 18 residues. V lost 1 base and J lost 2; bases outside the gene matches: 12.

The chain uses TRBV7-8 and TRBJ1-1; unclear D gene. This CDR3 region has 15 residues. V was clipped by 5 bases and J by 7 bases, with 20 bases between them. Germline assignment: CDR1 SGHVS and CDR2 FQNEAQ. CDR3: CASSPTLVPPDEAFF. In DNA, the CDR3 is TGTGCCAGCAGCCCAACGCTCGTCCCACCAGATGAAGCTTTCTTT.

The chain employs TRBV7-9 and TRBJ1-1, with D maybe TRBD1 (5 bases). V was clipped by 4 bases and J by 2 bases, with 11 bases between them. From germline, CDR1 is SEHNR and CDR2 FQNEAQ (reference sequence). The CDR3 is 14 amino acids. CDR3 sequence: CASSWGGVNTEAFF. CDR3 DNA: TGTGCCAGCAGCTGGGGGGGGGTAAACACTGAAGCTTTCTTT.

This CDR3 reads CASSQGMGSGEGETQYF. Written as DNA, the CDR3 is TGCGCCAGCAGCCAGGGGATGGGGAGCGGGGAAGGAGAGACCCAGTACTTC. V gene TRBV4-1 combines with J gene TRBJ2-5; 7 positions match TRBD2. CDR1 MGHRA and CDR2 YSYEKL come from the germline V gene. The CDR3 length is 17 residues. The V and J ends lost 3 bases and 4 bases, in that order; junction bases with no gene match: 14.

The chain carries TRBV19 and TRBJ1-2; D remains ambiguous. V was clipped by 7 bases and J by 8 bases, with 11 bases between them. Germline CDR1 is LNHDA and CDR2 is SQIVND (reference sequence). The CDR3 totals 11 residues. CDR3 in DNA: TGTGCCAGTAAAGGGAGCGGAGGCTACACCTTC. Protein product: CASKGSGGYTF. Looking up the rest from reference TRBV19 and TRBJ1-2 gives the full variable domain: DGGITQSPKYLFRKEGQNVTLSCEQNLNHDAMYWYRQDPGQGLRLIYYSQIVNDFQKGDIAEGYSVSREKKESFPLTVTSAQKNPTAFYLCASKGSGGYTFGSGTRLTVV.

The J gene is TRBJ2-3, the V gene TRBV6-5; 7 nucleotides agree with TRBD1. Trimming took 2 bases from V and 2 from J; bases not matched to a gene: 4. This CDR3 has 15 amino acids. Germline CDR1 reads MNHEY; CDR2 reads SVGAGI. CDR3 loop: CASSYQDRFTDTQYF. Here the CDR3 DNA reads TGTGCCAGCAGTTACCAGGACAGGTTCACAGATACGCAGTATTTT.

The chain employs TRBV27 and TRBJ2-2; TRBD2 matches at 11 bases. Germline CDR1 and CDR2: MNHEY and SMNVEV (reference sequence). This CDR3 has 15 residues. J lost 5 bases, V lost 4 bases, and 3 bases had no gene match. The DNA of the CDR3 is TGTGCCAGCAGTTCCGGGACTAGCGGTACCGGGGAGCTGTTTTTT. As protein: CASSSGTSGTGELFF.